The table lists the clone carrying this T cell receptor (beta chain) with a count of one. From germline, CDR1 is MGHDK and CDR2 SYGVNS. Trimming cost V 5 bases and J 0 bases, with 11 bases left between them. The CDR3 loop spans 15 amino acids. Seattle patients were enrolled during active infection and followed longitudinally. The sample is drawn from a study of blood T cell repertoires in COVID-19. Study background: The study drew acute and convalescent COVID-19 samples from the United States, Italy and Spain. Nucleic acid was either cDNA or gDNA, and it came from T cells, B-cell-depleted T cells, or PBMCs.

Profiling relied on immunoSEQ multiplex PCR, and the TCRdb table lists in-frame clones only, not all of them. The sample has over 150,000 clones; roughly 84% are singletons. The sequencing sample was made of peripheral blood. V gene TRBV25-1 combines with J gene TRBJ2-1; TRBD2 is a possible D gene (6 bases). The source is a man aged 50 or older with COVID-19, enrolled during active disease. The DNA for the CDR3 is TGTGCCAGCAGTCCTAGGCGGGACTCCTACAATGAGCAGTTCTTC. Amino acid sequence: CASSPRRDSYNEQFF. The full variable domain, with the rest looked up from reference TRBV25-1 and TRBJ2-1, is EADIYQTPRYLVIGTGKKITLECSQTMGHDKMYWYQQDPGMELHLIHYSYGVNSTEKGDLSSESTVSRIRTEHFPLTLESARPSHTSQYLCASSPRRDSYNEQFFGPGTRLTVL.